This passage covers 10 T cell receptor beta chains from one sample sequenced in a study of shared clonotypes between healthy human individuals. Assay used: immunoSEQ multiplex PCR; TCRdb lists only in-frame clones, some missing. The table includes 850,000 to 1,100,000 clones, 77% detected once. Sequences were obtained from memory CD4+ T cells from PBMCs. The sample's subset: CD45RA-negative fraction. All receptors come from a man aged 18 to 29 in good health. Some clones in this sample may be carry-over from other donors' samples.

This chain's CDR3 is CASTRGFGEAFF. In nucleotides, the CDR3 is TGTGCCAGCACCCGTGGGTTTGGTGAAGCTTTCTTT. The chain joins TRBV25-1 to TRBJ1-1; D remains unclear. V was cut by 7 bases and J by 7 bases, with 13 bases left in between. CDR1 and CDR2 from the germline V gene are MGHDK and SYGVNS. The length of the CDR3 is 12 residues.

This clone was found once. This sequence joins TRBV30 and TRBJ1-2; 9 bases line up with TRBD1. The CDR3 sequence is 12 residues long. Germline CDR1 GTSNPN, CDR2 SVGIG (reference sequence). J was trimmed by 7 bases and V by 1 base; bases with no gene match: 1. This CDR3 reads CAWSDRGPGYTF. For the CDR3, the DNA is TGTGCCTGGAGTGACAGGGGGCCTGGCTACACCTTC.

Written as DNA, the CDR3 is TGTGCCAGCAGTGACCCCCGGGGACGCCAAGAGACCCAGTACTTC. As protein: CASSDPRGRQETQYF. The chain uses TRBV25-1 and TRBJ2-5, with D tentatively TRBD1 or TRBD2 (5 bases each). Germline-derived CDR1 and CDR2 are MGHDK and SYGVNS. The V gene lost 3 bases and the J gene lost 1 base, with 12 bases spanning the gap. The CDR3 loop spans 15 amino acids. The full variable domain, completed using reference TRBV25-1 and TRBJ2-5, is EADIYQTPRYLVIGTGKKITLECSQTMGHDKMYWYQQDPGMELHLIHYSYGVNSTEKGDLSSESTVSRIRTEHFPLTLESARPSHTSQYLCASSDPRGRQETQYFGPGTRLLVL.

The gene calls are TRBV27 and TRBJ2-1, with D tentatively TRBD2 (7 bases). There are 16 residues in the CDR3. Trimming pared 7 bases from V and 6 bases from J, leaving 22 bases between. Germline loops: CDR1 MNHEY, CDR2 SMNVEV (reference sequence). Here the CDR3 reads CASTTLARRDINEQFF. The CDR3 DNA is TGTGCCAGCACTACACTAGCGAGGCGGGACATCAATGAGCAGTTCTTC.

The chain recombines TRBV30 with TRBJ1-3; D ambiguous. CDR1 is GTSNPN, CDR2 SVGIG, per germline (reference sequence). The length of the CDR3 is 13 residues. V was shortened by 5 bases and J by 3 bases, with 11 bases between the two germline ends. The CDR3 is CAWGIDGGNTIYF. CDR3 coding DNA: TGTGCCTGGGGGATTGATGGTGGAAACACCATATATTTT.

The gene calls are TRBV18 and TRBJ2-3, with 9 bases fitting TRBD2. The CDR3 consists of 14 residues. The junction had 1 base not matched to a gene; V was cut back by 4 bases and J by 2 bases. Per the germline V gene, CDR1 is KGHSH and CDR2 is LQKENI. DNA of the CDR3: TGTGCCAGCTCACTGGGACTAGCCACAGATACGCAGTATTTT. It yields the protein CASSLGLATDTQYF.

The rearrangement joins TRBV2 to TRBJ2-7, with 11 bases matching TRBD2. Germline CDR1 is SNHLY and CDR2 is FYNNEI. The V and J ends lost 4 bases and 7 bases, in that order; junction bases with no gene match: 6. CDR3 length: 14 residues. The CDR3 sequence is CASSGLVAGGEQYF. The CDR3 DNA reads as TGTGCCAGCAGTGGCTTGGTAGCGGGGGGGGAGCAGTACTTC.

This clone was picked up one time. This rearrangement joins TRBV9 to TRBJ2-5; tentatively, D is TRBD2 (6 bases). Trimming pared 1 base from V and 2 bases from J, leaving 18 bases between. CDR1 and CDR2 from the germline V gene are SGDLS and YYNGEE. The CDR3 length is 17 residues. CDR3 nucleotide sequence: TGTGCCAGCAGCGTAAGACCCAGTGTCGGGACTCAAGAGACCCAGTACTTC. This sequence encodes CASSVRPSVGTQETQYF.

V and J are TRBV28 and TRBJ1-2, with a possible D match to TRBD1 (6 bases). V was cut by 6 bases and J by 2 bases, with 13 bases left in between. This CDR3 contains 14 residues. In germline, CDR1 is MDHEN, CDR2 SYDVKM. DNA of the CDR3: TGTGCCAGCAGCCCCGCGGGGGCGAACTATGGCTACACCTTC. Its protein is CASSPAGANYGYTF.

CDR3 DNA: TGTGCCTGGAGGCTTCAGGGAGTAAGCTATAATTCACCCCTCCACTTT. Amino acids: CAWRLQGVSYNSPLHF. The chain combines TRBV30 with TRBJ1-6; D possibly corresponds to TRBD1 (5 bases). The ends were cut back, 3 bases at V and 3 bases at J, with 15 bases in the middle. The CDR3 sequence is 16 residues long. Germline V gives CDR1 GTSNPN, CDR2 SVGIG (reference sequence).